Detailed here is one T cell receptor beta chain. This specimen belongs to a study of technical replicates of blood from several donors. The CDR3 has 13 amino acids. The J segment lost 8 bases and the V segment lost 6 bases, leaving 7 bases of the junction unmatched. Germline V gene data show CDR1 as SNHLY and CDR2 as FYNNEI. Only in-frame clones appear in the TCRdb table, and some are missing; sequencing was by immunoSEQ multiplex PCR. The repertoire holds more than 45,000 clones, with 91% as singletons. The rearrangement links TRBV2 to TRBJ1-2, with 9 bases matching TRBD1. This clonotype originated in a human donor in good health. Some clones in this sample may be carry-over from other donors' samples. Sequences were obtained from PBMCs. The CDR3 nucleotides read TGTGCCAGCAGCCGGGACAGGGAGAACGGCTACACCTTC. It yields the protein CASSRDRENGYTF.